This section outlines one T cell receptor beta chain sequence together with its context. Its antigen is not yet known. Base qualities were left out, and no much larger clone turns up one base away. The V end loses 1 base and the J end loses 1 base, and a stretch of 8 bases separates them. Measured from the cysteine to the phenylalanine, the CDR3 is 14 residues long. Of the read, only the CDR3 DNA is kept; its 42 bases are in frame from base 1. CDR1 SEHNR and CDR2 FQNEAQ were looked up in the germline V gene (reference sequence). The Qiagen DNeasy kit was used to extract genomic DNA both from unsorted PBMCs and from the negatively selected CD4+ and CD8+ fractions. TCR beta CDR3 regions were amplified by immunoSEQ multiplex PCR using primers annealing to V and J segments. A synthetic immune receptor repertoire was used to minimize amplification bias, and any residual bias was removed computationally once sequencing was done. For the original study's pipeline: Repertoire diversity was quantified as the Shannon entropy index using custom Python scripts. Unsorted, CD4+ and CD8+ repertoires were analyzed separately, except in combined analyses where CD4+ and CD8+ sequences were merged in silico. TCRdb took this table from immuneACCESS and kept in-frame rearrangements with V and J called. Such tables lack part of the clones; where checked against another copy, unresolved V genes explain under half of the gap, and the rest is unexplained. That table supplies the V and J calls and clone size; D and trimming were determined from the DNA. The sample table lists around 5,000 clones, 75% to 90% of them with a count of one. The top ten constitute approximately 15% of the sample.

These data belong to a study of PD-1 blockade in classical Hodgkin lymphoma (TCRdb year 2020). In the study overall: The study used CyTOF and TCR beta sequencing to define a peripheral blood immune signature of response to PD-1 blockade in classical Hodgkin lymphoma. General study outcomes and caveats: Baseline TCR diversity was reported as lower in newly diagnosed patients than in healthy donors, and lower still in relapsed/refractory patients. The study covered only a single clinical trial cohort, and the causes of the repertoire differences, possibly disease activity or prior therapy, were still not defined.

Read against the paper, the sample's time point label means: newly diagnosed, previously untreated cHL patient sample. Using a Miltenyi CD8+ T cell isolation kit, CD8+ T cells were purified from thawed PBMCs through magnetic negative selection. As a comparison group for the relapsed/refractory trial patients, PBMCs from patients with newly diagnosed, previously untreated classical Hodgkin lymphoma were sequenced. After peripheral blood was drawn into 8 mL Vacutainer Cell Preparation Tubes, PBMCs were isolated by centrifugation and then cryopreserved. Purified CD4+ and CD8+ fractions were prepared only for cases where an additional PBMC sample was available. Magnetically labelled cells were depleted on LS columns in a quadroMACS separator, and the flow-through was collected as the purified fraction.

This chain joins TRBV7-9 to TRBJ2-7; TRBD2 is possibly the D segment (5 matching bases). This receptor was obtained from a human donor with classical Hodgkin lymphoma. Sequencing was performed on CD8+ T cells from blood. The DNA sequence is as follows: TGTGCCAGCAGCTTAGTGGGAGCGTCCTACGAGCAGTACTTC. This yields the protein CASSLVGASYEQYF.